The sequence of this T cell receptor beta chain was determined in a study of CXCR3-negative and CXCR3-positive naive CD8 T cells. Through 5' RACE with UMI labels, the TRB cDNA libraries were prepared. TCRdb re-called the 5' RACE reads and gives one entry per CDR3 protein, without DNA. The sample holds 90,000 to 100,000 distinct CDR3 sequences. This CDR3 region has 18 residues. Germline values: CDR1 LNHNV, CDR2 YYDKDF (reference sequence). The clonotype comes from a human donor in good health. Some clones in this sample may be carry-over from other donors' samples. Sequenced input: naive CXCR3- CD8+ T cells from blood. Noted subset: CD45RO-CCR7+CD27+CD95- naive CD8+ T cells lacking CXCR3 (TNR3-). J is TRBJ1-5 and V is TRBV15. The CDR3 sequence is CATSNELARPLSNQPQHF.